Listed here is a single T cell receptor (beta chain). The germline V gene has CDR1 SGHAT and CDR2 FQDESV (reference sequence). This CDR3 spans 14 amino acids. V lost 5 bases, J lost 4 bases, and 7 bases stayed unmatched. This record belongs to a study of blood T cell repertoires in COVID-19. Looking at the study overall: Specimens from acute and convalescent COVID-19 originated in the United States, Italy and Spain. T cells, B-cell-depleted T cells, or PBMCs supplied cDNA or gDNA.

In the authors' workflow: Amplification of reference gene primers provided the estimated nucleated cell counts. The data were produced by immunoSEQ multiplex PCR, yet TCRdb's version contains in-frame clones alone and is incomplete. The V and J calls and clone size come from that table; D and trimming were worked out from the DNA. The sample carries about 30,000 clones, around nine tenths recorded once. The source is a man aged 55 to 69 with active or convalescent COVID-19. Sequencing input: peripheral blood. The gene calls are TRBV11-1 and TRBJ1-1; 7 bases map to TRBD1. Here the CDR3 reads CASSRQGGGTEAFF. The CDR3, as DNA: TGTGCCAGCAGCCGACAGGGTGGGGGCACTGAAGCTTTCTTT. The entire variable domain, with the rest obtained from reference TRBV11-1 and TRBJ1-1, is as follows: EAEVAQSPRYKITEKSQAVAFWCDPISGHATLYWYRQILGQGPELLVQFQDESVVDDSQLPKDRFSAERLKGVDSTLKIQPAELGDSAMYLCASSRQGGGTEAFFGQGTRLTVV.